Sequencing of this TCR beta chain was carried out in a study of OX40 agonist ivuxolimab in advanced cancers. Study context: Recorded diagnoses for dose-escalation patients were hepatocellular carcinoma, melanoma, renal cell or head and neck cancer. A partial response was reached by three patients: one with hepatocellular carcinoma and two with cutaneous melanoma. Study-level findings and limits: There were, on average, more expanded clones in CD8+ T cells than in CD4+.

The J segment lost 6 bases and the V segment lost 7 bases, leaving 9 bases of the junction unmatched. Germline assignment: CDR1 SGHTA and CDR2 FQGNSA. There are 15 residues in the CDR3. A note on this clone: As yet, its antigen is unknown.

Sequenced by immunoSEQ multiplex PCR; TCRdb stores in-frame clones only, minus some. Here the sample spans roughly 65,000 clones, around 86% being singletons. The rearrangement uses TRBV7-2 and TRBJ1-6; 7 positions agree with TRBD1. The sequencing here drew on CD4+ or CD8+ T cells sorted from blood, taken in a trial of the OX40 agonist ivuxolimab. The clonotype originates from an adult with an advanced solid tumor such as melanoma, head and neck, liver or kidney cancer. CDR3 region: CASTYRQGPNSPLHF. The DNA for the CDR3 is TGTGCCAGCACATACCGACAGGGTCCTAATTCACCCCTCCACTTT. Using reference TRBV7-2 and TRBJ1-6 for the parts outside the CDR3, the full variable domain is GAGVSQSPSNKVTEKGKDVELRCDPISGHTALYWYRQSLGQGLEFLIYFQGNSAPDKSGLPSDRFSAERTGGSVSTLTIQRTQQEDSAVYLCASTYRQGPNSPLHFGNGTRLTVT.